This record concerns one TCR beta chain sequence. This clonotype was picked up many times. Its antigen specificity is not known. No qualities accompany the bases; no much larger clone lies one base away. Hyperthyroidism was defined as stable when no progression to ophthalmopathy occurred within 18 months of follow-up. Hyperthyroidism patients were newly diagnosed, with disease duration under 2 months, and aged 18 to 65 years. Patients were excluded if they had other autoimmune diseases, uncontrolled infections, pregnancy or lactation. Diagnosis was based on clinical symptoms, serum thyroxine, TRAb, thyroid ultrasound and orbital computed tomography. Ficoll-Paque density gradient centrifugation was used to isolate PBMCs from approximately 10 ml of fresh peripheral blood. Total RNA was extracted with Trizol reagent and quality-checked on an Agilent 2100 Bioanalyzer. For repertoire sequencing, TCR beta CDR3 regions were amplified from RNA transcripts. The first round was an RT-PCR using HTBI primers with the Qiagen OneStep RT-PCR kit, and this first round was followed by a second-round multiplex PCR, then size selection and purification. The libraries underwent paired-end sequencing with 100 bp reads on an Illumina HiSeq2000. As for how the authors treated the data: SOAPnuke was used to process the reads, throwing out any read that had adapters, had uncalled bases, had a mean Phred below 15, or lacked an exact constant-primer or identifier match. COPE v1.2.5 was used to merge high-quality paired reads. Clonotypes were defined as unique nucleotide sequences and were aligned to IMGT TRB V, D and J references using MiTCR v1.1. The analysis was limited to V-J combinations with a frequency above 0.0001, which together covered about 99% of the repertoires. For each V-J combination, a TCR clonal expansion and chaos score was defined as F50 clonal expansion divided by the chaos observed in the TCRdist matrix. Welch's t-statistics and random forest were used to narrow the features down to over ten V-J combinations, which were then fed into a naive Bayes classifier. Thyroid-blood repertoire similarity was quantified with the Morisita-Horn index. The public reads were run again by TCRdb, first through fastp at Q25 and then through MiXCR, and only productive beta chains were kept. Each CDR3 protein appears once, grouped with its most common genes and DNA. TCRdb's processing, not the authors' own work, is the source of the V and J calls. Recorded for this sample are about 400,000 distinct CDR3 sequences; approximately 15% of them occurred a single time. 7% of the sample goes to the ten largest clones.

The cysteine opens and the phenylalanine closes a CDR3 of 12 amino acids. This entry keeps only the CDR3 DNA: 36 bases, framed from base 1. The germline ends are 10 bases apart after V is trimmed by 5 bases and J by 5 bases. As encoded in the germline V gene, CDR1 is SGHTA while CDR2 is FQGNSA. This record belongs to a study of Graves' ophthalmopathy and Graves' hyperthyroidism (dated by TCRdb to between 2017 and 2018). At the level of the whole study: Peripheral blood was collected at initial diagnosis, before any treatment. An independent validation cohort comprised some 19 hyperthyroidism patients and roughly 15 patients who later progressed from hyperthyroidism to ophthalmopathy. To explore V-J signatures that separate ophthalmopathy from hyperthyroidism, a discovery set of about 98 patients was enrolled, consisting of under 50 with ophthalmopathy and 57 with stable hyperthyroidism. In several hyperthyroidism patients, the T-cell repertoires found in thyroid tissue were compared with those found in blood. The roughly 91 discovery patients were randomly divided into training and test sets at a 7:3 ratio. In total, around 130 blood samples were TCR-sequenced: around 42 ophthalmopathy, approximately 80 hyperthyroidism and some 17 hyperthyroidism-to-ophthalmopathy patients. Following sampling, methimazole starting at 30 mg daily was administered to hyperthyroidism patients, and high-dose intravenous methylprednisolone was administered to ophthalmopathy patients. TCR beta repertoire signatures were used to distinguish Graves' ophthalmopathy from Graves' hyperthyroidism and to predict progression to ophthalmopathy. Here is what the overall study found, with its caveats: No statistical method was used to set the sample size in advance, and the investigators knew which group each participant was assigned to. In cross-validation, the 13-signature model distinguished ophthalmopathy from stable hyperthyroidism with 87.88% sensitivity and approximately 81% specificity, while in the test set the corresponding values were roughly 80% and 75%. Most expanded thyroid clonotypes with frequency above 0.001 were also detected in blood, suggesting blood repertoires may reflect the thyroid immune response. In validation, the model predicted ophthalmopathy progression with about 70% sensitivity and less than 80% specificity; fewer than 15 predicted patients were CT-confirmed with GO in a median of roughly 6.8 months.

The receptor chain draws on TRBV7-2 and TRBJ2-7; tentative D gene TRBD1, with 5 bases matching. Sequenced sample: peripheral blood. This TCR was sampled from a woman younger than 30 with stable Graves' hyperthyroidism. Donor details come from another sample of the same person, matched by shared clones. The DNA sequence is given as TGTGCCAGCAGCGCCTACAGGAACGAGCAGTACTTC. Its amino acids are CASSAYRNEQYF.